This entry features one T cell receptor beta chain sequence. The sample originates from a study of blood T cell repertoires in COVID-19. This CDR3 is 16 amino acids long. V shed 3 bases, J shed 8 bases, and the junction held 6 bases outside the gene matches. Per germline, CDR1 KGHDR and CDR2 SFDVKD. Original processing methods: Estimates of nucleated cell counts were drawn from the amplification of reference gene primers. The assay was immunoSEQ multiplex PCR, and TCRdb's table has in-frame clones only and misses some. V, J and clone size are those of that table, while D and trimming were read from the DNA. The sample lists about 70,000 clones; around 86% were seen once.

The chain carries TRBV24-1 and TRBJ2-1, with 13 bases that match TRBD2. What was sequenced was peripheral blood. This sequence was found in a man aged 80 or over with acute or convalescent COVID-19. As DNA, the CDR3 is TGTGCCACCAGTGATCCACTAGCGGGAGGGCCAGATGAGCAGTTCTTC. Its protein is CATSDPLAGGPDEQFF.